These 7 T cell receptor beta chains were sequenced from one sample in a study of neurological immune-mediated disorders. TCRdb analysed the 5' RACE reads with MiXCR anew, one entry per CDR3 protein. The sample lists 59,000 or so distinct CDR3 sequences; approximately 12% were seen once. The sample consisted of PBMCs. These receptors all stem from a woman aged 60-75 years with HTLV-1-associated myelopathy (HAM/TSP).

This clonotype has ten or more counts. V usage is TRBV3-1 and J usage is TRBJ2-1; maybe TRBD2 (7 bases). The germline gives CDR1 LGHDT, CDR2 YNNKEL (reference sequence). V lost 5 bases and J 7 bases, leaving 12 bases between the germline ends. The CDR3 runs to 13 residues. The CDR3 reads CASSRGGGNEQFF. In nucleotides, the CDR3 is TGTGCCAGCAGCAGGGGGGGAGGGAATGAGCAGTTCTTC.

In this sample, this clonotype turned up many times. V is TRBV14 and J is TRBJ2-3, with 8 bases that match TRBD2. Germline-derived CDR1 and CDR2 are SGHDN and FVKESK. V trimming: 4 bases; J trimming: 3 bases; junction bases outside the gene matches: 9. The CDR3 contains 16 residues. The CDR3 reads CASSPPGRAPTDTQYF. CDR3 nucleotides: TGTGCCAGCAGCCCCCCCGGGAGGGCACCGACAGATACGCAGTATTTT.

This clonotype was seen many times. CDR3 DNA sequence: TGTGCCATCAGTGAGTCTAGGGGCGTTGCGGGAGAAGAGACCCAGTACTTC. It encodes CAISESRGVAGEETQYF. V is TRBV10-3 and J is TRBJ2-5; 7 bases fit TRBD2. The V gene end was trimmed by 0 bases and the J gene end by 3 bases; junction bases not matched to a gene: 10. Germline V CDR1 and CDR2: ENHRY, SYGVKD. The CDR3 is made up of 17 amino acids.

This clonotype was seen many times. The chain employs TRBV7-9 and TRBJ2-3; D is uncertain. The CDR3 is made up of 15 amino acids. Germline-derived CDR1 and CDR2 are SEHNR and FQNEAQ (reference sequence). The ends were cut back, 4 bases at V and 2 bases at J, with 13 bases in the middle. The CDR3, as DNA: TGTGCCAGCAGCTCACTGGACGGGTACACAGATACGCAGTATTTT. It specifies CASSSLDGYTDTQYF.

This clonotype was recorded many times. The chain combines TRBV5-5 with TRBJ2-1; the match to TRBD2 covers 7 bases. The V gene's germline CDR1 is SGHKS and CDR2 YYEKEE (reference sequence). V lost 1 base, J lost 4 bases, and 5 bases stayed unmatched. The CDR3 length is 15 residues. The CDR3 reads CASSLWLAEYNEQFF. The DNA of the CDR3 is TGTGCCAGCAGCTTGTGGCTAGCGGAGTACAATGAGCAGTTCTTC.

This clonotype was counted ten times or more. V and J are TRBV12-3 or TRBV12-4 and TRBJ2-1; TRBD2 matches at 7 bases. The CDR3 consists of 17 residues. Trimming removed 1 base from V and 1 base from J; junction bases left unmatched: 7. CDR3 protein: CASSLDRGGSSYNEQFF. Here the CDR3 DNA reads TGTGCCAGCAGTTTAGACCGAGGCGGGAGTTCCTACAATGAGCAGTTCTTC.

This clonotype was seen a few times. V is TRBV3-1 and J is TRBJ2-3, with D hard to call. This CDR3 comprises 16 residues. The germline V gene encodes CDR1 LGHDT and CDR2 YNNKEL (reference sequence). V was cut by 1 base and J by 2 bases, with 13 bases left in between. The CDR3 coding sequence is TGTGCCAGCAGCCAAGTTTGGGCGGAGTCCACAGATACGCAGTATTTT. Translated: CASSQVWAESTDTQYF.